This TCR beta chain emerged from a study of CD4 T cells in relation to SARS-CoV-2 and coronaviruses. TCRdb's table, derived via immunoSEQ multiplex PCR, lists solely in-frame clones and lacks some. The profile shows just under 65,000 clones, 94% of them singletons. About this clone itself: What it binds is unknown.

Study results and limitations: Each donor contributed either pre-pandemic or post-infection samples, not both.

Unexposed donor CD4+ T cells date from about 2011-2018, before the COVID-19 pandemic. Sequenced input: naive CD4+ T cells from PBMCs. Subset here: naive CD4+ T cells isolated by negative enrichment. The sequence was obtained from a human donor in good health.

The chain's CDR3 is CASSARGDNTDTQYF. As DNA, the CDR3 is TGTGCCAGCAGCGCGAGGGGAGATAACACAGATACGCAGTATTTT. J is TRBJ2-3 and V is TRBV5-4, with D possibly being TRBD1 or TRBD2 (5 bases each). V shed 4 bases and J shed 2 bases, with 14 bases lying between them. The CDR3 is made up of 15 amino acids. Germline CDR1 is SGHNT and CDR2 is YYREEE (reference sequence).